These 5 T cell receptor beta chains came from one sample sequenced in a study of technical replicates of blood from a few donors. TCRdb keeps only in-frame clones here, not all; method: immunoSEQ multiplex PCR. The table includes about 81,000 clones, around four fifths detected once. Sequenced: PBMCs. The source is a human donor in good health. Some clones in this sample may be carry-over from other donors' samples.

This clone was found once. V is TRBV19 and J is TRBJ2-7; 7 bases map to TRBD2. From germline, CDR1 is LNHDA and CDR2 SQIVND (reference sequence). The V gene end was trimmed by 5 bases and the J gene end by 2 bases; junction bases not matched to a gene: 9. The CDR3 runs to 15 residues. The CDR3 protein is CASSPLGGVTYEQYF. The CDR3 bases are TGTGCCAGTAGTCCATTGGGGGGGGTGACCTACGAGCAGTACTTC.

The DNA of the CDR3 is TGCAGTGCTAGCCCGTCCTACGAGCAGTACTTC. As protein: CSASPSYEQYF. The V call is TRBV20-1, the J call TRBJ2-7; D is ambiguous. V lost 3 bases and J 1 base, leaving 4 bases between the germline ends. This CDR3 is 11 amino acids long. The germline V gene has CDR1 DFQATT and CDR2 SNEGSKA (reference sequence).

V and J are TRBV4-2 and TRBJ2-7, with 7 bases lining up with TRBD2. V trimming: 5 bases; J trimming: 2 bases; junction bases outside the gene matches: 9. The CDR3 spans 15 residues. CDR1 is LGHNA and CDR2 is YNFKEQ in the germline V gene. Written as DNA, the CDR3 is TGTGCCAGCAGCGTTCGACTAGCAGCAACCTACGAGCAGTACTTC. Amino acid sequence: CASSVRLAATYEQYF.

The rearrangement joins TRBV7-9 to TRBJ2-1; D unresolved. Trimming took 6 bases from V and 6 from J, leaving 6 bases between them. The CDR3 covers 11 residues. The germline CDR1 and CDR2 sequences are SEHNR and FQNEAQ (reference sequence). The CDR3 spells CASRSTNEQFF. CDR3 nucleotides: TGTGCCAGCAGGTCTACCAATGAGCAGTTCTTC. The full variable domain, completed using reference TRBV7-9 and TRBJ2-1, is DTGVSQNPRHKITKRGQNVTFRCDPISEHNRLYWYRQTLGQGPEFLTYFQNEAQLEKSRLLSDRFSAERPKGSFSTLEIQRTEQGDSAMYLCASRSTNEQFFGPGTRLTVL.

This chain connects TRBV6-5 to TRBJ1-5; no clear D gene. The germline gives CDR1 MNHEY, CDR2 SVGAGI. The germline V and J ends were trimmed by 6 bases and 6 bases, with 18 bases remaining between them. The CDR3 covers 15 residues. The CDR3 is CASSPREGLGQPQHF. The CDR3 DNA reads as TGTGCCAGCAGCCCCCGAGAGGGCTTGGGTCAGCCCCAGCATTTT.